This note documents a single TCR beta chain sequence. The target antigen is unknown. The sample originates from a study of monozygotic twins with cystic fibrosis. This CDR3 region has 15 residues. V shed 0 bases, J shed 2 bases, and the junction held 1 base outside the gene matches. CDR1 SGHTA and CDR2 FQGNSA come from the germline V gene. Findings of the study overall: Monozygotic CF twins shared more identical nucleotide clonotypes than unrelated patients. In 13 of 16 pairs, V gene usage was closest to the co-twin's. In this small cohort, shared CDR3 numbers showed no association with age, concordance or disease severity. Median Simpson clonality of roughly 0.0093 suggested naive T cells predominated.

Repertoires were generated with immunoSEQ multiplex PCR, while TCRdb's copy carries only in-frame clones and drops some. The sample holds approximately 10,000 clones, approximately 99.4% seen once. The TCR originated in a man younger than 35 with cystic fibrosis. V and J are TRBV7-2 and TRBJ2-1; 7 bases are a match to TRBD2. The sample taken for sequencing was blood. CDR3 loop: CASSLAGGPYNEQFF. The CDR3, as DNA: TGTGCCAGCAGCTTAGCGGGAGGGCCCTACAATGAGCAGTTCTTC.